The clone carrying this T cell receptor (beta chain) was recorded once. CDR3 length: 11 residues. CDR1 and CDR2 from the germline V gene are SNHLY and FYNNEI. The V gene lost 3 bases and the J gene lost 8 bases, with 5 bases spanning the gap. Using immunoSEQ multiplex PCR, the repertoire was profiled, and TCRdb retains in-frame clones only, with some absent. This sample carries about 58,000 clones, 81% of them seen once, and the ten largest clones take roughly 30%. These data are taken from a study of blood T cell repertoires in COVID-19. The gene calls are TRBV2 and TRBJ1-3; D remains unclear. The clonotype originates from a man between 60 and 70 years old with COVID-19, enrolled during active disease. Sequencing was carried out using peripheral blood. The CDR3 protein is CASSDPDTIYF. The CDR3 bases are TGTGCCAGCAGTGATCCGGACACCATATATTTT.